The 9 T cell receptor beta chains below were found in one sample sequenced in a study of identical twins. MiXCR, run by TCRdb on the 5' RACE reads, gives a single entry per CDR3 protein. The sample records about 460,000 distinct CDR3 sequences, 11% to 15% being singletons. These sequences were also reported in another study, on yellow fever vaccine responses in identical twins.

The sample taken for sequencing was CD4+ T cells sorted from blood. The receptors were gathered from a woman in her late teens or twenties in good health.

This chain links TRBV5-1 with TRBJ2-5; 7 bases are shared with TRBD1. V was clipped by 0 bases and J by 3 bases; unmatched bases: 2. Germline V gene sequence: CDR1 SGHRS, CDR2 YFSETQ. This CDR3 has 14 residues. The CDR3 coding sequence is TGCGCCAGCAGCTTGGGTGGGACAGAAGAGACCCAGTACTTC. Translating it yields CASSLGGTEETQYF.

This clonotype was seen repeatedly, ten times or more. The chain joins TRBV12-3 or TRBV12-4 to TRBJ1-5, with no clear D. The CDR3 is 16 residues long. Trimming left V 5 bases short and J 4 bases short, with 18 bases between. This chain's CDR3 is CASSPGRSLGNQPQHF. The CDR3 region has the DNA TGTGCCAGCAGTCCTGGAAGGTCCCTAGGAAATCAGCCCCAGCATTTT.

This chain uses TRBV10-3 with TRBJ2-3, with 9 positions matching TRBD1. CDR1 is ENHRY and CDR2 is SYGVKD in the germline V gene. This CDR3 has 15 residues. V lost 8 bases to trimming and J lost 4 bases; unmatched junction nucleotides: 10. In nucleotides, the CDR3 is TGTGCCATCTCCCCACCGGGACAGGGCTCAGATACGCAGTATTTT. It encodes CAISPPGQGSDTQYF.

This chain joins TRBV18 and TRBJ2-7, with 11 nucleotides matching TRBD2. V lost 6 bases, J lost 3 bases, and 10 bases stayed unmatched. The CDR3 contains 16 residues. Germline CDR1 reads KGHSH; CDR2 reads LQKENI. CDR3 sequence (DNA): TGTGCCAGCTCGCCGGCCCTAGCGGGGGGCCGCTACGAGCAGTACTTC. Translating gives CASSPALAGGRYEQYF.

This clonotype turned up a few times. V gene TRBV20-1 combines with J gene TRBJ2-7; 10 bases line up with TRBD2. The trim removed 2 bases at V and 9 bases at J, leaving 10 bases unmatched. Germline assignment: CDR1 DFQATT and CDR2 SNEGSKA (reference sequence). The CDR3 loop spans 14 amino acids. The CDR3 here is CSARLAGVPTGQYF. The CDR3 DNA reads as TGCAGTGCTAGACTAGCGGGAGTGCCTACAGGGCAGTACTTC.

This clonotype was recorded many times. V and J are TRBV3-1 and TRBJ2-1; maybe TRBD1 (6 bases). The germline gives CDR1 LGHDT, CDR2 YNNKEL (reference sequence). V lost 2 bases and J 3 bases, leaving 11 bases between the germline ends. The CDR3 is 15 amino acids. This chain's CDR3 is CASSQPDRNYNEQFF. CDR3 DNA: TGTGCCAGCAGCCAACCGGACAGAAACTACAATGAGCAGTTCTTC.

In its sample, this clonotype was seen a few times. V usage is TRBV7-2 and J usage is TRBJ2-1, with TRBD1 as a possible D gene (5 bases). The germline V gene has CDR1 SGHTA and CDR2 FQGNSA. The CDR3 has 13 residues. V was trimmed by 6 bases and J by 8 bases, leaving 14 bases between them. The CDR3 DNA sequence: TGTGCCAGCAGAAGACAGCTGACGGATGAGCAGTTCTTC. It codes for CASRRQLTDEQFF.

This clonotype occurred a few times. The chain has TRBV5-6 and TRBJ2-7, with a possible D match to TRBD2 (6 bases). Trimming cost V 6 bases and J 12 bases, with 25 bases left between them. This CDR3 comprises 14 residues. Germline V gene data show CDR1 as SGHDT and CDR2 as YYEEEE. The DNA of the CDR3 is TGTGCCAGCACCGTCGTGGGTGGCGGGGTCGGTAGGTACTTC. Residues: CASTVVGGGVGRYF.

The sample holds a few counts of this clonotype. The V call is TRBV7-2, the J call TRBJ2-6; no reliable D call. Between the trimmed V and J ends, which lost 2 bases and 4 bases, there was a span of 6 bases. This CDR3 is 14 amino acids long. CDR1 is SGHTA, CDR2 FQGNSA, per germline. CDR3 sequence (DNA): TGTGCCAGCAGCTTAAGTACCGGGGCCAACGTCCTGACTTTC. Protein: CASSLSTGANVLTF.